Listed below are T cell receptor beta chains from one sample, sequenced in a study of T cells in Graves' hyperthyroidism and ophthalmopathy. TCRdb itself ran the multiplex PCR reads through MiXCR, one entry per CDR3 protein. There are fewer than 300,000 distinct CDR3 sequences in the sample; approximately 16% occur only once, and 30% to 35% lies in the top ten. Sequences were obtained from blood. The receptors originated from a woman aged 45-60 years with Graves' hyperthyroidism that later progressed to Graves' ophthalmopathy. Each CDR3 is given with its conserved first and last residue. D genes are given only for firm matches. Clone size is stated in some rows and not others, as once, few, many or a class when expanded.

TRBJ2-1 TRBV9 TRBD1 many TGTGCCAGCAGCATGGGCTCCGGGACAGAAATTAGAGGGCAGTTCTTC CASSMGSGTEIRGQFF
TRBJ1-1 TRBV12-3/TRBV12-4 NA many TGTGCCAGCAGTCTACACGGGGAGAACACTGAAGCTTTCTTT CASSLHGENTEAFF
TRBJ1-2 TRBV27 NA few TGTGCCAGCAGTTTATTTTGGGGGCGAGGCTATGGCTACACCTTC CASSLFWGRGYGYTF
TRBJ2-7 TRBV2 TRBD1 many TGTGCCAGCACCACTTGGGACAGGACATCATACGAGCAGTACTTC CASTTWDRTSYEQYF
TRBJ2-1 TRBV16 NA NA TGTGCCAGCAGCCAAGACAGGATTTACAATGAGCAGTTCTTC CASSQDRIYNEQFF
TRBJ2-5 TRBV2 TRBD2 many TGTGCCAGCAGTGGCAGGGAGGGGGAGACCCAGTACTTC CASSGREGETQYF
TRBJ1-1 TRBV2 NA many TGTGCCAGCAGGCGATCGGGTAGTTCGAACACTGAAGCTTTCTTT CASRRSGSSNTEAFF
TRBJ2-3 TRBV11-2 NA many TGTGCCAGCAGTCGGGGAGTCCAGAGCACAGATACGCAGTATTTT CASSRGVQSTDTQYF
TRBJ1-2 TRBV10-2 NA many TGCGCCAGCAGCCCCGACAAACCTAACTATGGCTACACCTTC CASSPDKPNYGYTF
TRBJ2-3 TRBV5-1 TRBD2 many TGCGCCAGCAGCTTGGATGGACTAGCTAGCACAGATACGCAGTATTTT CASSLDGLASTDTQYF
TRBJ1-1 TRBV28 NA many TGTGCCAGCAGTTCGCCTTATAGGGGCGCCACTGAAGCTTTCTTT CASSSPYRGATEAFF
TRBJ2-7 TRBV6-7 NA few TGTGCCGGGTCAGGAAGGCGGTACTTC CAGSGRRYF
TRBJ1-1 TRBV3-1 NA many TGTGCCAGCGTACCCTCTCTGGCAGGGAGCGCTGAAGCTTTCTTT CASVPSLAGSAEAFF
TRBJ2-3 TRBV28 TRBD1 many TGTGCCAGCATCACAGGGGGCGCGAAAGATACGCAGTATTTT CASITGGAKDTQYF
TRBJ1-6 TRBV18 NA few TGTACCAGCTCACCATTCACGGGAGACAATTCACCCCTCCACTTT CTSSPFTGDNSPLHF
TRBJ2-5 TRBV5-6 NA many TGTGCCAGCAGCTTGGAATCGGGCAGAAAAGAGACCCAGTACTTC CASSLESGRKETQYF
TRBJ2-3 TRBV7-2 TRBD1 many TGTGCCAGCAGCCGCGTCAGGGGGACCGCCTACACAGATACGCAGTATTTT CASSRVRGTAYTDTQYF
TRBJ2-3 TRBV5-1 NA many TGCGCCAGCCTTGGTGGCGCAGATACGCAGTATTTT CASLGGADTQYF
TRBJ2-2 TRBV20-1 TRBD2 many TGCAGTGCTAGGAGCGGTCGCGGGGGCGGGGAGCTGTTTTTT CSARSGRGGGELFF
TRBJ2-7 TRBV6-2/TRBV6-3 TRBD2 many TGTGCCAGCAGTTACCCGGGGGGAGCCGCGGACGAGCAGTACTTC CASSYPGGAADEQYF
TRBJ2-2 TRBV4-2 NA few TGTGCCAGCAGCCAAGATCCGGGCGCGAACACCGGGGAGCTGTTTTTT CASSQDPGANTGELFF
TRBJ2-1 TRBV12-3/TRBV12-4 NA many TGTGCCAGTACGGTCTTAGTTGAGGCCTACAATGAGCAGTTCTTC CASTVLVEAYNEQFF
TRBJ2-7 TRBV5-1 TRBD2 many TGCGCCAGCAGTTTCGGGACTATTAACCACGAGCAGTACTTC CASSFGTINHEQYF
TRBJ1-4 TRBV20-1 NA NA TGCAGTGCTAGGCCATGGGCAACTAATGAAAAACTGTTTTTT CSARPWATNEKLFF
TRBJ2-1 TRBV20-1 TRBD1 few TGCAGTGCTAGAGACCGGGACAGGGATTACAATGAGCAGCTCTTC CSARDRDRDYNEQLF
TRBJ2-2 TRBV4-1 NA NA TGCGCCAGCAGCCCAGTTTTTGGGGGGATATGGACCGGGGAGCTGTTTTTT CASSPVFGGIWTGELFF
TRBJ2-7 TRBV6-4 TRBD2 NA TGTGCCAGCTGGGATTCTAGCGGGAGACTTTACTACGAGCAGTACTTC CASWDSSGRLYYEQYF
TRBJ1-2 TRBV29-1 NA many TGCAGCGTTGAGACGTTAGGGGGGCGTCCCTCCTATGGCTACACCTTC CSVETLGGRPSYGYTF
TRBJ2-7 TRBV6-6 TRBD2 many TGTGCCAGCAGTTACTCGATAGGGACTAGCGGGAGCTACGAGCAGTACTTC CASSYSIGTSGSYEQYF
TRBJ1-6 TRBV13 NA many TGTGCCAGCAGCTTAGTTGGGCAGGGCCCTGATTCACCCCTCCACTTT CASSLVGQGPDSPLHF
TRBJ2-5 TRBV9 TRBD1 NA TGTGCCAGCAGCACAGCGGGACAGGGGGCCGGTGAGACCCAGTACTTC CASSTAGQGAGETQYF
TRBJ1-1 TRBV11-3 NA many TGTGCCAGCAGCTATCCCGGGGGGGAAGCTTTCTTT CASSYPGGEAFF
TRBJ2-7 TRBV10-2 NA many TGCGCCAGCAGTGAGTCGGGGGGGGCCTCCTACGAGCAGTACTTC CASSESGGASYEQYF
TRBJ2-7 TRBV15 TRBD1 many TGTGCCACCAGCAAGTGGGACAGGGTTGTCGAGCAGTACTTC CATSKWDRVVEQYF
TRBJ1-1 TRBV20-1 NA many TGCAGTGCTAGAGTTCCCCGGGGGAGGACTGAAGCTTTCTTT CSARVPRGRTEAFF
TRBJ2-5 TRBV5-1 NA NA TGCGCCAGCAGCTCCTTAATCGGGGAGACCCAGTACTTC CASSSLIGETQYF
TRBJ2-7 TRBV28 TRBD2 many TGTGCCAGCAGTGTCCTAGCGGCCCGATACGAGCAGTACTTC CASSVLAARYEQYF
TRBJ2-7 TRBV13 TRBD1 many TGTGCCAGTTCCTTGGGACAGGGACGCTACGAGCAGTACTTC CASSLGQGRYEQYF
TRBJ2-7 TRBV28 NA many TGTGCCAGCAGTTTCTTCGGTAGAGTCGCATCCGAGCAGTACTTC CASSFFGRVASEQYF
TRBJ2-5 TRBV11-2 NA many TGTGCCAGCAGCTTAGAATCAGGGCAAGAGACCCAGTACTTC CASSLESGQETQYF
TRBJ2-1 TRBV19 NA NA TGTGCCAGTAGTATAGATGAGAGGGTATCAGGTGAGCAGTTCTTC CASSIDERVSGEQFF
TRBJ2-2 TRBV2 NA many TGTGCCAGCAGAGGAACTCCCGGGGAGCTGTTTTTT CASRGTPGELFF
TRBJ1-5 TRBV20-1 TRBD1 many TGCAGTGCTAGAGGGCAAAGACAGGGTTTAGATCAGCCCCAGCATTTT CSARGQRQGLDQPQHF
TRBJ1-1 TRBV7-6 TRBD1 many TGTGCCAGCAGCTGGGACAGTAACACTGAAGCTTTCTTT CASSWDSNTEAFF
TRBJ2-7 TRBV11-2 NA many TGTGCCAGCGAGTCAGCGGTAGGGCAGTACTTC CASESAVGQYF
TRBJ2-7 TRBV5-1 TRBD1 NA TGCGCCAGCCACAGGGGTGGCGAGCAGTACTTC CASHRGGEQYF